These T cell receptor beta chains were read from a single sample in a study of T cells in Graves' hyperthyroidism and ophthalmopathy. TCRdb called the multiplex PCR reads again in MiXCR, with one record for every CDR3 protein. Here the sample spans under 350,000 distinct CDR3 sequences, about 20% being singletons. Input material: blood. All receptors derive from a woman aged 45-65 years with Graves' hyperthyroidism. Each CDR3 is given without its conserved first and last residue.

v_gene,j_gene,CDR3aa
TRBV13,TRBJ1-2,ASSQIIGDYT
TRBV7-9,TRBJ2-1,ASSSSGLNEQF
TRBV2,TRBJ2-1,ASNGGGRRNEQF
TRBV9,TRBJ2-2,ASSVRSGSNVGTGELF
TRBV2,TRBJ2-1,ASSRQGRGNEQF
TRBV20-1,TRBJ2-3,SASGSGGSDTQY
TRBV28,TRBJ2-1,ASSSATGGSYNEQF
TRBV6-1,TRBJ2-5,ASQGLAGFETQY
TRBV7-6,TRBJ2-1,ASSLAGGPSSYNEQF
TRBV14,TRBJ2-5,ASTPGHRETQY
TRBV30,TRBJ1-4,AWSVLREKLF
TRBV19,TRBJ1-5,ASSRRRANGPQH
TRBV20-1,TRBJ2-3,SARAQGYADTQY
TRBV5-1,TRBJ2-1,ASSLLPAGGPNEQF
TRBV9,TRBJ2-7,ASSDDGQNEGEQY
TRBV2,TRBJ2-3,ASSRPQGIASTDTQY
TRBV6-1,TRBJ2-3,ASSYDQQLAGTDTQY
TRBV5-1,TRBJ1-1,ASSRELNTEAF
TRBV20-1,TRBJ2-3,SARDQGRYTDAQY
TRBV5-1,TRBJ2-3,ASSLVWSSGRNTQY
TRBV30,TRBJ2-1,ASGADLEQF
TRBV30,TRBJ2-5,AWSPQGGFQETQY
TRBV27,TRBJ2-2,ASTQGSAGELF
TRBV20-1,TRBJ2-1,SARAAGPGGNEQF
TRBV10-3,TRBJ1-5,AISESGNGNQPQH
TRBV19,TRBJ1-5,ASSSQGRSDDQPQH
TRBV6-1,TRBJ1-5,ASSEGGQGSYQPQH
TRBV29-1,TRBJ1-1,SVDLGGGHTEAF
TRBV5-1,TRBJ1-3,ASSLVAVGSGNTIY
TRBV3-1,TRBJ1-1,ASSQFGGNTEAF
TRBV20-1,TRBJ1-4,SASQVTANEKLF
TRBV7-9,TRBJ2-1,ASSLKARVSGRRNEQF
TRBV24-1,TRBJ1-2,ATSDGIQGGYGYT
TRBV30,TRBJ2-1,AWRRLAGAHEQF
TRBV27,TRBJ2-7,ASSPGPPAYEQY
TRBV28,TRBJ1-2,ATSDRAGYT
TRBV5-1,TRBJ2-5,ASSAPDRGQETQY
TRBV12-3/TRBV12-4,TRBJ2-2,ASSSRLSSGGANTGELF
TRBV6-2/TRBV6-3,TRBJ2-7,ASSYSTSGLSYEQY
TRBV5-1,TRBJ2-7,ASSLYPGGYEQY
TRBV7-8,TRBJ1-1,ASSGYRNTEAF
TRBV12-3/TRBV12-4,TRBJ1-5,ASSLYRGQPQH
TRBV5-1,TRBJ2-5,ASSPGTGEETQY
TRBV25-1,TRBJ2-3,ASSGTKGLAGASTDTQY
TRBV19,TRBJ1-3,ASSYAGTGGAPGNTIY
TRBV15,TRBJ1-4,ATSRESTNEKLF
TRBV19,TRBJ1-6,ASSPGRGKVSPLH
TRBV20-1,TRBJ1-5,SAPQGGSNQPQH
TRBV12-3/TRBV12-4,TRBJ2-2,ASTQPPGVTGELF
TRBV27,TRBJ2-7,ASSPGLGEQY
TRBV27,TRBJ2-1,ASRRLASDYNEQF
TRBV2,TRBJ2-3,ASSEAPREADTQY
TRBV6-1,TRBJ1-1,ASSYRLNTEAF